This TCR beta chain derives from a study of T cells in localized non-small cell lung cancer. This CDR3 is built from 12 residues. Germline CDR1 reads SGHKS; CDR2 reads YYEKEE (reference sequence). With 5 bases removed from V and 0 bases from J, the gap between germline ends came to 5 bases. Assay: immunoSEQ multiplex PCR; the TCRdb copy retains only in-frame clones and omits some. The table includes 8,500 to 13,000 clones, over 65% detected once. This clone was detected a few times. The rearrangement uses TRBV5-5 and TRBJ1-1, with D uncertain. This TCR derives from a male donor aged 60 or over with stage I lung adenocarcinoma. Source: peripheral blood, taken before any cancer treatment. As DNA, the CDR3 is TGTGCCAGCAGGAGCATGAACACTGAAGCTTTCTTT. Translation: CASRSMNTEAFF.